This TCR beta chain was documented in a study of T-cell memory formation after mild COVID-19. Worth noting for this clonotype: The antigen remains unidentified.

5'RACE primed at constant segments yielded TCR alpha and TCR beta cDNA libraries bearing sample barcodes and UMIs. In TCRdb, the 5' RACE reads were re-called with MiXCR into one record per CDR3 protein. The sample holds 200,000 to 250,000 distinct CDR3 sequences, about 10% seen once. Findings and caveats of the study: Contracting CD4+ clones were located mainly in CM and EM, and CD8+ clones in EMRA.

This receptor was obtained from a young man who had mild COVID-19 (a few samples of this study predate the infection). Cell type and time point are not known. Sequencing input: PBMCs or a T cell subset sorted from them (not recorded which).

The CDR3 bases are TGTGCCAGCAGCTTAGTACAAGCCCCAGAGACCCAGTACTTC. Protein: CASSLVQAPETQYF. The chain is built from TRBV7-2 and TRBJ2-5; no definite D call. Germline-derived CDR1 and CDR2 are SGHTA and FQGNSA. The CDR3 spans 14 residues. V shed 1 base and J shed 4 bases, with 10 bases lying between them. Variable domain in full (rest from reference TRBV7-2 and TRBJ2-5): GAGVSQSPSNKVTEKGKDVELRCDPISGHTALYWYRQSLGQGLEFLIYFQGNSAPDKSGLPSDRFSAERTGGSVSTLTIQRTQQEDSAVYLCASSLVQAPETQYFGPGTRLLVL.